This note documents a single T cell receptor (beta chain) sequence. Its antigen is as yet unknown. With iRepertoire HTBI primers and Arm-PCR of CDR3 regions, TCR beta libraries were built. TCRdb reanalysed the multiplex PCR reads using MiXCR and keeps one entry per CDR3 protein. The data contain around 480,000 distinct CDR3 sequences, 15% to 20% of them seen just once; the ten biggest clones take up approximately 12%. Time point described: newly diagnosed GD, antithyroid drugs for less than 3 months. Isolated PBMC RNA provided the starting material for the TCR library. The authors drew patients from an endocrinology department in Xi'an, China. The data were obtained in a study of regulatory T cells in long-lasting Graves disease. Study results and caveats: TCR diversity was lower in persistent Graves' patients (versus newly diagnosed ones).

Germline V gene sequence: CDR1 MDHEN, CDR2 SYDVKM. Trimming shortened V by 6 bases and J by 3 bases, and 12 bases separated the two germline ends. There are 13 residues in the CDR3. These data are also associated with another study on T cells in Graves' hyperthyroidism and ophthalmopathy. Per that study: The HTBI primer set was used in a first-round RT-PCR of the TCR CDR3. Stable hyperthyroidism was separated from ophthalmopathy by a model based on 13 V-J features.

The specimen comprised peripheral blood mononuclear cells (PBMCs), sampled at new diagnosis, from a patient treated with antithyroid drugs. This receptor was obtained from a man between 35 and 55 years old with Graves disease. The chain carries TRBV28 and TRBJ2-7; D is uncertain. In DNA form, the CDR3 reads TGTGCCAGCAGCCCGCCCCTCGGCTACGAGCAGTACTTC. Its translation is CASSPPLGYEQYF. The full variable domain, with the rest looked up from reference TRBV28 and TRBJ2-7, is DVKVTQSSRYLVKRTGEKVFLECVQDMDHENMFWYRQDPGLGLRLIYFSYDVKMKEKGDIPEGYSVSREKKERFSLILESASTNQTSMYLCASSPPLGYEQYFGPGTRLTVT.